What follows describes a single T cell receptor beta chain. This specimen comes from a study of T cell changes during pregnancy in multiple sclerosis. Clones were read by immunoSEQ multiplex PCR, and TCRdb kept only the in-frame ones, dropping some. The sample gives tens of thousands of clones, 92% of which show up once; about 1.6% is in the top ten. This clonotype originated in a female donor with multiple sclerosis, enrolled in a pregnancy study. Specimen: peripheral blood, collected after pregnancy.

CDR3 residues: CASRDGQSFYGYTF. The CDR3, as DNA: TGTGCCAGCAGGGACGGACAGAGTTTTTATGGCTACACCTTC. The chain uses TRBV7-3 and TRBJ1-2, with D possibly TRBD1 on 6 matching bases. The V gene lost 6 bases and the J gene lost 5 bases, with 16 bases spanning the gap. Germline V lookup: CDR1 SGHTA, CDR2 FQGTGA. The CDR3 spans 14 residues.